This paragraph covers one T cell receptor (beta chain) sequence. Its cognate antigen is unknown. This sample was taken from a study of cytomegalovirus exposure and HLA in healthy donors. Study-level background: In a previous analysis, 110 million or so unique TCR beta sequences were found from some 180 million T cells. An early data release held 70 million to 90 million unique TCRs from HLA-typed donors.

Study findings and constraints: Most observed TCR sequences were rare, whereas some public TCRs were detected in many donors.

The PCR had 60 Vbeta and 13 Jbeta primers. Assay used: immunoSEQ multiplex PCR; TCRdb lists only in-frame clones, some missing. The sample shows 150,000 to 200,000 clones, about 80% of them seen only once. The V gene's germline CDR1 is MGHRA and CDR2 YSYEKL. The V end was cut by 0 bases, the J end by 12 bases, with 15 bases between. This CDR3 contains 14 residues. Specimen: PBMCs. The chain links TRBV4-1 to TRBJ1-5; D might be TRBD1 (5 bases). This TCR was sampled from a man between 60 and 75 years old in good health and CMV-seronegative. The CDR3 bases are TGCGCCAGCAGCCAAGAGGGCACAGGTCGAGACCAGCATTTT. This translates into CASSQEGTGRDQHF.